These 23 T cell receptor beta chains came from one sample sequenced in a study of T cell responses to AZD1222 COVID-19 vaccine (dated by TCRdb to about 2021). Explained via the paper, the time point label denotes: baseline before first vaccination. Libraries were constructed by the immunoSEQ multiplex PCR assay. The source is immuneACCESS, and TCRdb retained only in-frame sequences with V and J called. Part of the clones is not carried over; for the studies checked, unresolved V genes explain less than half of this, and the remainder is unexplained. Present in this sample are approximately 170,000 clones, over 85% of which were seen just once. 3.5% to 4.5% of the sample is taken by the ten largest. Sequenced material: peripheral blood, taken on day 0 of AZD1222 vaccination. The receptor set was obtained from an adult in good health.

This clone is a singleton in its sample. The chain combines TRBV6-5 with TRBJ1-2, with 7 bases fitting TRBD1. The CDR3 has 13 residues. V was pared by 7 bases and J by 4 bases, with 6 bases of the junction left unmatched. Germline CDR1 MNHEY, CDR2 SVGAGI. Written as DNA, the CDR3 is TGTGCCAGCACCCTGGACAGGCGCTATGGCTACACCTTC. Translating gives CASTLDRRYGYTF.

The chain links TRBV5-1 to TRBJ2-5, with TRBD1 matching over 9 bases. Trimming removed 5 bases from V and 5 bases from J; junction bases left unmatched: 4. CDR1 SGHRS and CDR2 YFSETQ come from the germline V gene. The CDR3 has 13 amino acids. In nucleotides, the CDR3 is TGCGCCAGCAGGGGACAGGGAGCGGAGACCCAGTACTTC. The encoded protein is CASRGQGAETQYF.

This sequence joins TRBV3-1 (or the pseudogene TRBV3-2) and TRBJ2-7, with D unclear. Germline V gene data show CDR1 as LGHDT and CDR2 as YNNKEL (reference sequence). The CDR3 is 11 residues long. Trimming removed 2 bases at V and 5 bases at J, with 4 bases between. DNA for the CDR3: TGTGCCAGCAGCCAAAGAGACGAGCAGTACTTC. It yields the protein CASSQRDEQYF.

This clone was detected once. The chain carries TRBV12-5 and TRBJ1-5, with D possibly matching TRBD1 (5 bases). Germline CDR1 is LGHNT and CDR2 is FRNRAP. CDR3 length: 15 residues. V was trimmed by 1 base and J by 3 bases, leaving 10 bases between them. This chain's CDR3 is CASGLGGSDNQPQHF. CDR3 sequence (DNA): TGTGCTAGTGGTTTGGGGGGGAGTGACAATCAGCCCCAGCATTTT.

The chain uses TRBV29-1 and TRBJ2-3; a possible D gene is TRBD2 (5 bases). The V gene lost 4 bases and the J gene lost 4 bases, with 18 bases spanning the gap. Germline loops: CDR1 SQVTM, CDR2 ANQGSEA. The CDR3 extends over 15 amino acids. The CDR3 coding sequence is TGCAGCGTTGGCCTGGACTCCTTAGGAGCAGATACGCAGTATTTT. Encoded protein: CSVGLDSLGADTQYF.

The J gene is TRBJ1-1, the V gene TRBV7-9; D gene uncertain. This CDR3 is built from 11 residues. The V gene lost 6 bases and the J gene lost 1 base, with 3 bases spanning the gap. Germline V gene sequence: CDR1 SEHNR, CDR2 FQNEAQ (reference sequence). The CDR3 region is CASSGNTEAFF. In DNA form, the CDR3 reads TGTGCCAGCAGTGGGAACACTGAAGCTTTCTTT. Looking up the rest from reference TRBV7-9 and TRBJ1-1 gives the full variable domain: DTGVSQNPRHKITKRGQNVTFRCDPISEHNRLYWYRQTLGQGPEFLTYFQNEAQLEKSRLLSDRFSAERPKGSFSTLEIQRTEQGDSAMYLCASSGNTEAFFGQGTRLTVV.

The genes are TRBV7-9 and TRBJ1-1; D gene unclear. The CDR3 is made up of 17 amino acids. Trimming stripped 0 bases from V and 7 bases from J, with 21 bases between. Per the germline V gene, CDR1 is SEHNR and CDR2 is FQNEAQ (reference sequence). The CDR3 loop reads CASSLAHGLPGDFEAFF. CDR3 sequence (DNA): TGTGCCAGCAGCTTAGCGCATGGACTCCCGGGTGATTTTGAAGCTTTCTTT.

The rearrangement links TRBV3-1 (or the pseudogene TRBV3-2) to TRBJ1-1; perhaps TRBD1 as D (5 bases). Germline CDR1 and CDR2: LGHDT and YNNKEL (reference sequence). V lost 2 bases to trimming and J lost 1 base, with 8 bases between them. The CDR3 runs to 14 residues. The CDR3 sequence: CASSQLDTNTEAFF. DNA of the CDR3: TGTGCCAGCAGCCAACTGGACACGAACACTGAAGCTTTCTTT.

This chain connects TRBV6-5 to TRBJ2-1, with 10 nucleotides matching TRBD1. With V trimmed by 6 bases and J by 3 bases, 5 bases remained unmatched. Germline-derived CDR1 and CDR2 are MNHEY and SVGAGI. The CDR3 loop spans 15 amino acids. CDR3 nucleotides: TGTGCCAGCAGCAACCGGGACAGGGGCTACAATGAGCAGTTCTTC. Translated, it gives CASSNRDRGYNEQFF.

The chain links TRBV27 to TRBJ2-7; 12 positions match TRBD1. Germline CDR1 reads MNHEY; CDR2 reads SMNVEV (reference sequence). After removal of 6 bases from V and 5 bases from J, the junction contained 14 bases not matched to a gene. The CDR3 is 17 residues long. CDR3 sequence: CASRTGQGALGLNEQYF. The CDR3 DNA reads as TGTGCCAGCAGGACGGGACAGGGGGCCCTAGGCCTAAACGAGCAGTACTTC.

This clone has only one observation. V is TRBV6-4 and J is TRBJ1-6, with TRBD1 identical over 7 bases. Looked up from germline, CDR1 is MRHNA and CDR2 is SNTAGT. This CDR3 is built from 14 residues. Trimming at V came to 1 base and at J to 10 bases, leaving 4 bases not matched to a gene. DNA of the CDR3: TGTGCCAGCAGTGACTTAGGGGGCAAGTCACCCCTCCACTTT. Its translation is CASSDLGGKSPLHF.

This chain uses TRBV27 with TRBJ2-2; D remains unclear. The V gene's germline CDR1 is MNHEY and CDR2 SMNVEV (reference sequence). Trimming took off 5 bases at V and 7 bases at J, with 8 bases between the two ends. This CDR3 has 12 residues. The chain's CDR3 is CASSPTGGELFF. In nucleotides, the CDR3 is TGTGCCAGCAGTCCTACTGGCGGGGAGCTGTTTTTT.

This clone was picked up a small number of times. This sample also contains other DNA sequences that code for the same CDR3. The gene calls are TRBV5-1 and TRBJ1-5; D perhaps matches TRBD1 (6 bases). Trimming pared 0 bases from V and 2 bases from J, leaving 12 bases between. The germline V gene has CDR1 SGHRS and CDR2 YFSETQ. This CDR3 is 16 amino acids long. The CDR3 DNA sequence: TGCGCCAGCAGCTTGGTTGGGGGCGGGGGCAATCAGCCCCAGCATTTT. This codes for CASSLVGGGGNQPQHF. The whole variable domain, filled in from reference TRBV5-1 and TRBJ1-5, reads KAGVTQTPRYLIKTRGQQVTLSCSPISGHRSVSWYQQTPGQGLQFLFEYFSETQRNKGNFPGRFSGRQFSNSRSEMNVSTLELGDSALYLCASSLVGGGGNQPQHFGDGTRLSIL.

This clone appeared a single time. This sequence joins TRBV7-9 and TRBJ1-3; tentative D call: TRBD1 (6 bases). The CDR3 extends over 18 amino acids. Trimming took 1 base from V and 0 from J, leaving 16 bases between them. CDR1 SEHNR and CDR2 FQNEAQ come from the germline V gene (reference sequence). The CDR3 DNA follows: TGTGCCAGCAGCTTAGGGGGGACATCCCGGAGCTCTGGAAACACCATATATTTT. Translating it yields CASSLGGTSRSSGNTIYF. Looking up the rest from reference TRBV7-9 and TRBJ1-3 gives the full variable domain: DTGVSQNPRHKITKRGQNVTFRCDPISEHNRLYWYRQTLGQGPEFLTYFQNEAQLEKSRLLSDRFSAERPKGSFSTLEIQRTEQGDSAMYLCASSLGGTSRSSGNTIYFGEGSWLTVV.

The J gene is TRBJ1-1, the V gene TRBV25-1, with D unclear. V shed 5 bases and J shed 0 bases, with 10 bases lying between them. The length of the CDR3 is 14 residues. The germline gives CDR1 MGHDK, CDR2 SYGVNS. The CDR3 sequence is CASSTQTLNTEAFF. CDR3 coding DNA: TGTGCCAGCAGTACCCAGACACTGAACACTGAAGCTTTCTTT.

The chain joins TRBV4-1 to TRBJ2-1, with 13 bases fitting TRBD2. The CDR3 consists of 20 residues. V was clipped by 2 bases and J by 0 bases; unmatched bases: 10. Germline CDR1 reads MGHRA; CDR2 reads YSYEKL. CDR3 in DNA: TGCGCCAGCAGCCAACAGGGACTAGCGGGGTACGCGAGCTCCTACAATGAGCAGTTCTTC. Translating gives CASSQQGLAGYASSYNEQFF.

The chain employs TRBV27 and TRBJ1-2; TRBD1 might be the D (6 bases). CDR3 size: 16 residues. Trimming removed 2 bases at V and 2 bases at J, with 15 bases between. Germline V gives CDR1 MNHEY, CDR2 SMNVEV (reference sequence). In nucleotides, the CDR3 is TGTGCCAGCAGTTTAATTATAGGGGGAGGCAACTATGGCTACACCTTC. Translating gives CASSLIIGGGNYGYTF.

The chain combines TRBV5-5 with TRBJ2-5, with TRBD1 matching 8 bases. V trimming: 4 bases; J trimming: 7 bases; junction bases outside the gene matches: 6. Germline V gives CDR1 SGHKS, CDR2 YYEKEE (reference sequence). The CDR3 is 13 amino acids. This CDR3 reads CASSDTGGWTQYF. CDR3 nucleotides: TGTGCCAGCAGCGACACAGGGGGGTGGACCCAGTACTTC.

CDR3 nucleotides: TGTGCCAGCAGGTTGACAGGGGAGCTGTTTTTT. Protein sequence: CASRLTGELFF. V gene TRBV12-3 or TRBV12-4 combines with J gene TRBJ2-2; no firm D call. The germline V and J ends were trimmed by 6 bases and 8 bases, with 7 bases remaining between them. This CDR3 has 11 amino acids.

Turning to this clone: Other DNA sequences in this sample translate to the same CDR3. This chain uses TRBV12-3 or TRBV12-4 with TRBJ2-7; D remains unclear. V was shortened by 4 bases and J by 1 base, with 2 bases between the two germline ends. The CDR3 sequence is 11 residues long. The CDR3: CASSSSYEQYF. The CDR3, as DNA: TGTGCCAGCAGTTCATCCTACGAGCAGTACTTC.

Concerning this clone itself: The junction differs from germline at one of its ends, possibly a read error. The chain uses TRBV3-1 (or the pseudogene TRBV3-2) and TRBJ1-1, with 7 bases lining up with TRBD1. CDR1 LGHDT and CDR2 YNNKEL come from the germline V gene (reference sequence). The CDR3 contains 13 residues. CDR3 residues: CASSQYGTAVLSF. CDR3 DNA: TGTGCCAGCAGCCAATACGGGACAGCGGTGTTGAGCTTT.

This clone was seen only once. This chain joins TRBV4-2 and TRBJ2-3; D possibly corresponds to TRBD2 (6 bases). The V end was cut by 1 base, the J end by 4 bases, with 9 bases between. Germline V gene data show CDR1 as LGHNA and CDR2 as YNFKEQ. This CDR3 has 14 residues. CDR3 amino acids: CASSQAGVADTQYF. The CDR3 coding sequence is TGTGCCAGCAGCCAAGCGGGGGTTGCAGATACGCAGTATTTT.

Only one count was recorded for this clone. This rearrangement joins TRBV6-5 to TRBJ2-7; unclear D gene. With 8 bases removed from V and 0 bases from J, the gap between germline ends came to 11 bases. CDR3 length: 13 amino acids. The germline CDR1 and CDR2 sequences are MNHEY and SVGAGI. CDR3 bases: TGTGCCAGCCGTCCTGCTAACTCCTACGAGCAGTACTTC. Encoded protein: CASRPANSYEQYF.